These 24 T cell receptor beta chains share one sample of origin, sequenced in a study of esophageal squamous cell carcinoma under preoperative chemotherapy. Time point described: after preoperative PTX-NDP chemotherapy. In TCRdb, the PCR reads were re-called with MiXCR into one record per CDR3 protein. The repertoire holds over 25,000 distinct CDR3 sequences, with around 50% as singletons. This sample was taken from a patient given preoperative chemotherapy. All receptors derive from a human donor with esophageal squamous cell carcinoma. The donor label of this sample is uncertain.

Turning to this clonotype: One end of the junction is discordant with germline, which a read error may explain. J is TRBJ2-5 and V is TRBV7-8, with D perhaps matching TRBD1 (7 bases). The J call may be in error: the DNA end matches TRBJ2-3 better. The CDR3 length is 16 residues. The germline gives CDR1 SGHVS, CDR2 FQNEAQ. CDR3 residues: CASGGLGGGARDTQYF. The CDR3 nucleotides are TGTGCCAGCGGGGGGCTAGGGGGCGGGGCCCGTGATACCCAGTATTTT.

The rearrangement links TRBV7-8 to TRBJ2-7; 7 bases match TRBD1. The V segment lost 5 bases and the J segment 4 bases; nucleotides outside the gene matches: 8. Germline V gene sequence: CDR1 SGHVS, CDR2 FQNEAQ. This CDR3 has 14 residues. CDR3 coding DNA: TGTGCCAGCAGCCAGGACAGGCGGAGTTACGAGCAGTACTTC. Translating gives CASSQDRRSYEQYF.

This clonotype was seen a single time. V and J are TRBV11-3 and TRBJ2-3, with TRBD1 identical over 10 bases. V shed 4 bases and J 5 bases; nucleotides not matched to a gene: 12. Germline CDR1 is SGHNT and CDR2 is YENEEA. This CDR3 region has 17 residues. The CDR3 region is CASSSGAGTGDLDTQYF. The CDR3 DNA reads as TGTGCCAGCAGCTCGGGGGCCGGGACAGGGGATCTAGATACGCAGTATTTT.

Concerning this clonotype: At one boundary the junction diverges from the germline segment, which might be a read error. J is TRBJ2-3 and V is TRBV7-6; TRBD2 aligns across 9 bases. The germline V gene encodes CDR1 SGHVS and CDR2 FNYEAQ. CDR3 size: 14 residues. The CDR3 sequence: CARSAGGVTDTQYF. The CDR3 nucleotides are TGTGCCAGGAGCGCGGGGGGGGTCACAGATACCCAGTATTTT.

Turning to this clonotype: The CDR3 does not end in the conserved phenylalanine or tryptophan, so this is likely a read error. Because the CDR3's place on the DNA is in doubt, the DNA is left out and the CDR3 is given as listed by TCRdb. The rearrangement joins TRBV7-2 to TRBJ2-5; the D call in the table, TRBD1, was not verified against the DNA. The CDR3 adds up to 14 amino acids, both ends counted. Germline V gene data show CDR1 as SGHTA and CDR2 as FQGNSA. CDR3 protein: CARSPGAGQETRYS.

In its sample, this clonotype was seen many times. This chain joins TRBV7-3 and TRBJ2-7, with 9 bases lining up with TRBD1. Germline V gene sequence: CDR1 SGHTA, CDR2 FQGTGA. The CDR3 is 15 amino acids. J was trimmed by 2 bases and V by 5 bases; bases with no gene match: 7. The CDR3 DNA reads as TGTGCCAGCAGCACAACAGGGGGCCCCACCTACGAGCAGTACTTC. Translation gives CASSTTGGPTYEQYF.

Of note for this clonotype: Sequence at one end of the junction differs from germline and may be a read error. This chain joins TRBV7-9 and TRBJ2-3; either TRBD1 or TRBD2 may supply D (5 bases each). Per germline, CDR1 SEHNR and CDR2 FQNEAQ (reference sequence). This CDR3 region has 15 residues. The chain's CDR3 is CARGSGLGATDIQYF. For the CDR3, the DNA is TGTGCCCGCGGCTCGGGGCTGGGAGCCACAGACATTCAGTATTTC.

This chain joins TRBV28 and TRBJ2-3; 10 nucleotides match TRBD2. The V and J ends lost 3 bases and 4 bases, in that order; junction bases with no gene match: 7. Germline CDR1 is MDHEN and CDR2 is SYDVKM. The CDR3 is 16 residues long. The CDR3 here is CASSFDRGTSADTQYF. CDR3 bases: TGTGCCAGCAGTTTCGATAGGGGGACTAGCGCAGATACGCAGTATTTT.

V usage is TRBV7-3 and J usage is TRBJ2-5, with D possibly called TRBD1 or TRBD2 (5 bases each). Germline V CDR1 and CDR2: SGHTA, FQGTGA. This CDR3 is 17 amino acids long. CDR3 sequence reads: CSISLKSGLGAKNMQYF. CDR3 nucleotides: TGTTCCATCAGCCTCAAATCGGGGCTGGGAGCCAAAAATATGCAGTACTTC.

This clonotype was recorded at least ten times. The rearrangement joins TRBV12-3 or TRBV12-4 to TRBJ2-5; D may be TRBD2 (6 bases). The CDR3 is 11 residues long. With 4 bases removed from V and 11 bases from J, the gap between germline ends came to 11 bases. The CDR3 sequence is CASSSGGEQYF. The CDR3 nucleotides read TGTGCCAGCAGTTCGGGCGGGGAGCAGTACTTC.

V is TRBV6-1 and J is TRBJ2-3; D is unresolved. This CDR3 region has 13 residues. The V end was cut by 5 bases, the J end by 4 bases, with 10 bases between. Germline CDR1 MNHNS, CDR2 SASEGT. The CDR3 is CASSPPAADTQYF. The CDR3 coding sequence is TGTGCCAGCAGTCCCCCGGCAGCAGATACGCAGTATTTT.

This clonotype is medium-sized. The rearrangement links TRBV7-8 to TRBJ2-7; D tentatively fits TRBD1 or TRBD2 (5 bases each). The ends were cut back, 5 bases at V and 1 base at J, with 12 bases in the middle. The CDR3 totals 14 residues. Looked up from germline, CDR1 is SGHVS and CDR2 is FQNEAQ. CDR3 in DNA: TGTGCCAGCAGCACCGGGACGGCTTCCTACGAGCAGTACTTC. Translated, it gives CASSTGTASYEQYF.

About this clonotype itself: An end of the junction does not agree with germline; a read error may underlie this. This chain links TRBV7-9 with TRBJ2-4; no definite D call. The CDR3 runs to 12 residues. Germline values: CDR1 SEHNR, CDR2 FQNEAQ (reference sequence). The DNA of the CDR3 is TGTGCCGGCGGCCGTGACCTGAACATCCAGTACTTC. Amino acid sequence: CAGGRDLNIQYF.

The chain employs TRBV7-8 and TRBJ2-7, with D possibly matching TRBD1 (6 bases). Per the germline V gene, CDR1 is SGHVS and CDR2 is FQNEAQ. The germline V and J ends were trimmed by 5 bases and 4 bases, with 18 bases remaining between them. This CDR3 spans 15 amino acids. The CDR3: CASSQGPGDSYEQYF. Here the CDR3 DNA reads TGTGCCAGCAGCCAGGGGCCAGGAGATTCATACGAGCAGTACTTC.

This clonotype was seen at least ten times. The V call is TRBV7-8, the J call TRBJ1-5; a possible D gene is TRBD1 (5 bases). The ends were cut back, 5 bases at V and 2 bases at J, with 16 bases in the middle. The germline V gene encodes CDR1 SGHVS and CDR2 FQNEAQ. The CDR3 is made up of 16 amino acids. The CDR3 DNA follows: TGTGCCAGCAGCGTACGAGGGTTAGGGGGCAATCAGCCCCAGCATTTT. It is translated as CASSVRGLGGNQPQHF.

This clonotype was seen a handful of times. One end of the junction varies from germline; a read error may be responsible. V gene TRBV7-6 combines with J gene TRBJ2-3; TRBD1 matches 7 bases. The CDR3 consists of 15 residues. The V gene's germline CDR1 is SGHVS and CDR2 FNYEAQ. The CDR3 DNA follows: TGTGCCGGGGGCTTAGGGGGCCGGGGCCCAGAGACGCAGTATTTC. Protein product: CAGGLGGRGPETQYF.

In regard to this clonotype: An end of the junction does not agree with germline; a read error may underlie this. The V gene is TRBV7-2, the J gene TRBJ2-3, with TRBD2 as a possible D gene (5 bases). Germline V gene sequence: CDR1 SGHTA, CDR2 FQGNSA. The CDR3 contains 15 residues. CDR3 in amino acids: CASSNGVFGKNTQYF. In DNA form, the CDR3 reads TGTGCCAGCAGCAACGGGGTGTTCGGCAAAAATACTCAGTATTTT.

Regarding this clonotype: The junction departs from germline at one end; a sequencing error may be responsible. The chain joins TRBV11-2 to TRBJ2-4; D tentatively fits TRBD1 or TRBD2 (5 bases each). Germline-derived CDR1 and CDR2 are SGHAT and FQNNGV. The CDR3 contains 16 residues. The CDR3 bases are TGTGCCAGCAGCTTATCGGGGCTGTGTGCCACAGACATGCAGTACTTC. Protein product: CASSLSGLCATDMQYF.

Concerning this clonotype itself: At one end the junction does not follow the germline gene, possibly because of a read error. The genes are TRBV19 and TRBJ2-3; D may be TRBD1 or TRBD2 (6 bases each). There are 15 residues in the CDR3. Germline V gene data show CDR1 as LNHDA and CDR2 as SQIVND (reference sequence). The CDR3 here is CASSTGPGAENTQYF. In DNA form, the CDR3 reads TGTGCCAGCAGTACGGGGCCGGGGGCCGAAAACACGCAGTATTTC. Together with reference TRBV19 and TRBJ2-3, the CDR3 gives the full variable domain: DGGITQSPKYLFRKEGQNVTLSCEQNLNHDAMYWYRQDPGQGLRLIYYSQIVNDFQKGDIAEGYSVSREKKESFPLTVTSAQKNPTAFYLCASSTGPGAENTQYFGPGTRLTVL.

As for this clonotype: One end of the junction is discordant with germline, which a read error may explain. J is TRBJ2-3 and V is TRBV7-8; TRBD1 might be the D (6 bases). Per germline, CDR1 SGHVS and CDR2 FQNEAQ. This CDR3 contains 15 residues. Written as DNA, the CDR3 is TGTGCCGGGGGCTTAGGGGGTTCCGCCACAGATACGCAGTATTTC. Its translation: CAGGLGGSATDTQYF.

The rearrangement joins TRBV7-9 to TRBJ2-3; D is unclear. The CDR3 has 12 amino acids. Germline V lookup: CDR1 SEHNR, CDR2 FQNEAQ (reference sequence). The germline V and J ends were trimmed by 8 bases and 2 bases, with 8 bases remaining between them. CDR3 region: CASGQATDTQYF. The DNA of the CDR3 is TGTGCCAGCGGTCAAGCCACAGATACGCAGTATTTT.

At least ten counts were recorded for this clonotype. The chain joins TRBV12-3 or TRBV12-4 to TRBJ2-7; 9 bases fit TRBD1. V trimming: 7 bases; J trimming: 2 bases; junction bases outside the gene matches: 6. This CDR3 spans 14 amino acids. This CDR3 reads CASTPDRGTYEQYF. DNA for the CDR3: TGTGCCAGCACCCCGGACAGGGGCACCTACGAGCAGTACTTC.

This clonotype was recorded many times. The chain has TRBV12-3 or TRBV12-4 and TRBJ1-1, with a weak D call TRBD1 (5 bases). This CDR3 comprises 12 residues. Trimming pared 5 bases from V and 6 bases from J, leaving 10 bases between. Written as DNA, the CDR3 is TGTGCCAGCAGTCCGACAGAGCCTGAAGCTTTCTTT. Translated, it gives CASSPTEPEAFF.

This clonotype has a count of ten or more. The chain recombines TRBV24-1 with TRBJ2-1; TRBD1 agrees at 9 bases. CDR1 and CDR2 from the germline V gene are KGHDR and SFDVKD. The ends lost 4 bases at V and 4 bases at J; junction bases unmatched: 7. This CDR3 is 16 amino acids long. The CDR3 DNA reads TGTGCCACCAGTGAGGAAGGGACAGGGATTTACAATGAGCAGTTCTTC. Its protein product is CATSEEGTGIYNEQFF.